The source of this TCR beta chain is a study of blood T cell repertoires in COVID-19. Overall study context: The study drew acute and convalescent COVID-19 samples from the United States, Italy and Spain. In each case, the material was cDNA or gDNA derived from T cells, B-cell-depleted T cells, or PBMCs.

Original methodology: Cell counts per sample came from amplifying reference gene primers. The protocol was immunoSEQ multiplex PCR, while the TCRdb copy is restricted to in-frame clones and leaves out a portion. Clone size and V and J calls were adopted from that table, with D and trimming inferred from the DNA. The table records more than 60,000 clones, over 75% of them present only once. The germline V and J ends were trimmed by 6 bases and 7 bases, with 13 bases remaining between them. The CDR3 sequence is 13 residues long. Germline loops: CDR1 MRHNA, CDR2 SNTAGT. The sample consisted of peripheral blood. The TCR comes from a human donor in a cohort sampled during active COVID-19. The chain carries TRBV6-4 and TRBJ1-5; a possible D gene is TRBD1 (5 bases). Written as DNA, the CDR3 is TGTGCCAGCAGCCAGGGCCCTGACCAGCCCCAGCATTTT. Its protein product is CASSQGPDQPQHF.